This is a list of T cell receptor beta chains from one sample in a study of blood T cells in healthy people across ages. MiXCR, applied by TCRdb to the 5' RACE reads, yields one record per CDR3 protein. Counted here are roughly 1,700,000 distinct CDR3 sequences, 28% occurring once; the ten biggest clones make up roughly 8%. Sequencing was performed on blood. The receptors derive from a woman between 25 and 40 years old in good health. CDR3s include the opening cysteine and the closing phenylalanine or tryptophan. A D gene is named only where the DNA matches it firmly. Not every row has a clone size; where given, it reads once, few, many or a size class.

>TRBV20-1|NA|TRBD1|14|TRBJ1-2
TGCGGTGCGCATGACAGGGGAGTATTTGGGGGCTACACCTTC
CGAHDRGVFGGYTF
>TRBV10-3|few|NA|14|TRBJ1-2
TGTGCCATCACCCTGGGGGGAACCGACTATGGCTACACCTTC
CAITLGGTDYGYTF
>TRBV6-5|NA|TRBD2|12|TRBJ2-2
TGTGCCAGCCTTGGGAGGGCCGGGGAGCTGTTTTTT
CASLGRAGELFF
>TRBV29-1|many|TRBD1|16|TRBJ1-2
TGCAGCGTTGAGAGACTCTCTTCAGGGGGTACCTATGGCTACACCTTC
CSVERLSSGGTYGYTF
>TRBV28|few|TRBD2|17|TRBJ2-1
TGTGCCAGCAGTTTCCCGGGACTAGCGGGAACCTACGGTGAGCAGTTCTTC
CASSFPGLAGTYGEQFF
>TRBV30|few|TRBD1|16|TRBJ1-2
TGTGCCTGGAGCCTGGGGGGACAGATAGCACACTATGGCTACACCTTC
CAWSLGGQIAHYGYTF
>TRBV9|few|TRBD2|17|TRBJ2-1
TGTGCCAGCAGCGTAGCCCGGACTAGCGGCTCCTACAATGAGCAGTTCTTC
CASSVARTSGSYNEQFF
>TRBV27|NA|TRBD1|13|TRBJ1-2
TGTGCCAGCAGAGAGGACAGGCGGGATGGCCACACCTTC
CASREDRRDGHTF
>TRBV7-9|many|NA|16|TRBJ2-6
TGTGCCAGCAGCTTAGGGCAGGGCTCTGGGGCCAACGTCCTGACTTTC
CASSLGQGSGANVLTF
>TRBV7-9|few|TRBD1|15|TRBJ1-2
TGTGCCAGCAGCCGCGGACAGGGCATCTCGAATGGCTACACCTTC
CASSRGQGISNGYTF
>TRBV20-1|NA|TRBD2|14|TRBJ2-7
TGCAGTGCTCAGAGCGGGGGGATCCTCTACGAGCAGTACTTC
CSAQSGGILYEQYF
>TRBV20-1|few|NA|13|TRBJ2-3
TGCAGTGCGAGAGGTTCACCTGGGGATACGCAGTATTTT
CSARGSPGDTQYF
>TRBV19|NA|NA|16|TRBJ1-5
TGTGCCAGTAGCTCGCTACCGGGGTATAGCAATCAGCCCCAGCATTTT
CASSSLPGYSNQPQHF
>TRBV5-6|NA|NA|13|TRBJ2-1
TGTGCCAGCAGCTTATTACCTAGCTATGAGCAGTTCTTC
CASSLLPSYEQFF
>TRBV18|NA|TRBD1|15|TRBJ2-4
TGTGCCAGCTCACCCCCGTGGACAGGACAAAACATTCAGTACTTC
CASSPPWTGQNIQYF
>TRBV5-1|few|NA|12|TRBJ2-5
TGCGCCATCTCCACCCATGTTTGGAGGCAGTACTTC
CAISTHVWRQYF
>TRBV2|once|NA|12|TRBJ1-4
TGTGCCAGCAGAGGGGATTATGAAAAACGGTTTTTT
CASRGDYEKRFF